The clone carrying this T cell receptor beta chain was seen only a few times. What it recognizes is unknown. This specimen comes from a study of shared clonotypes between healthy human individuals. Study conclusions and caveats: On the whole, naive subsets had larger estimated richness than memory subsets had. Owing to a small donor count, the genetic and exposure-history diversity represented was limited. Clonotype sharing among donors was thought likely to change with sequencing depth.

The authors loaded roughly 200 ng DNA, about 30,000 T cell genomes, into sorted-subset replicate PCRs. Using immunoSEQ multiplex PCR, the repertoire was profiled, and TCRdb retains in-frame clones only, with some absent. This table has fewer than 400,000 clones, around 67% appearing once. The germline gives CDR1 MNHNS, CDR2 SASEGT. The CDR3 is 12 residues long. V was cut by 7 bases and J by 5 bases, with 9 bases left in between. The sequencing sample was made of memory CD4+ T cells sorted from blood. Subset indicated: CD45RA-negative fraction. The sequence came from a man aged 25-45 years in good health. This chain joins TRBV6-1 and TRBJ1-5, with D perhaps TRBD1 (5 bases). The CDR3 region has the DNA TGTGCCAGCATCACAGGAGATCAGCCCCAGCATTTT. Its translation is CASITGDQPQHF.